These 18 T cell receptor beta chains were sequenced from one sample in a study of T cell changes during pregnancy in multiple sclerosis. Clones were sequenced by immunoSEQ multiplex PCR, and TCRdb holds only the in-frame ones, with some missing. The table has 78,000 or so clones, under 95% seen once. The specimen was peripheral blood, collected before pregnancy. Receptors were obtained from a female donor with multiple sclerosis, enrolled in a pregnancy study.

The rearrangement joins TRBV10-3 to TRBJ2-7, with TRBD1 matching 12 bases. The V and J ends lost 10 bases and 7 bases, in that order; junction bases with no gene match: 14. The CDR3 extends over 15 amino acids. CDR1 is ENHRY and CDR2 is SYGVKD in the germline V gene. CDR3 bases: TGTGCCACCTTAGGAACGGGACAGGGGGCCGAAGAGCAGTACTTC. It yields the protein CATLGTGQGAEEQYF.

The count of this clone is one. The chain combines TRBV11-1 with TRBJ2-3, with TRBD1 identical over 8 bases. Germline CDR1 and CDR2: SGHAT and FQDESV (reference sequence). The CDR3 spans 17 residues. V lost 5 bases, J lost 5 bases, and 15 bases stayed unmatched. This chain's CDR3 is CASSPTPQGVGLDTQYF. The CDR3 nucleotides are TGTGCCAGCAGCCCAACTCCACAGGGGGTTGGATTAGATACGCAGTATTTT. Combining the CDR3 with reference TRBV11-1 and TRBJ2-3 gives the whole variable domain EAEVAQSPRYKITEKSQAVAFWCDPISGHATLYWYRQILGQGPELLVQFQDESVVDDSQLPKDRFSAERLKGVDSTLKIQPAELGDSAMYLCASSPTPQGVGLDTQYFGPGTRLTVL.

The gene calls are TRBV5-4 and TRBJ2-1; 12 nucleotides line up with TRBD2. V shed 0 bases, J shed 4 bases, and the junction held 11 bases outside the gene matches. Germline CDR1 and CDR2: SGHNT and YYREEE (reference sequence). This CDR3 has 19 residues. CDR3 sequence (DNA): TGTGCCAGCAGCTTGGGGCTACTAGCGGGAGGTGGGGGGTACAATGAGCAGTTCTTC. It is translated as CASSLGLLAGGGGYNEQFF.

This clone was recorded only once. The chain combines TRBV18 with TRBJ2-5; 10 nucleotides agree with TRBD1. This CDR3 comprises 14 residues. CDR1 KGHSH and CDR2 LQKENI come from the germline V gene. V was clipped by 5 bases and J by 4 bases; unmatched bases: 4. DNA of the CDR3: TGTGCCAGCTCAGCGGACAGGGGGGGAGAGACCCAGTACTTC. Protein product: CASSADRGGETQYF.

The CDR3 coding sequence is TGTGCCGGGCAGCCGGGACAGGGCGTCTACGAGCAGTACTTC. Its translation is CAGQPGQGVYEQYF. The rearrangement links TRBV2 to TRBJ2-7; 9 bases map to TRBD1. V was clipped by 11 bases and J by 3 bases; unmatched bases: 11. The germline gives CDR1 SNHLY, CDR2 FYNNEI. CDR3 length: 14 amino acids.

This clone occurred once. V usage is TRBV6-5 and J usage is TRBJ2-2; no clear D. V lost 0 bases and J lost 4, with 3 bases in between. This CDR3 comprises 13 residues. The germline V gene has CDR1 MNHEY and CDR2 SVGAGI. The CDR3 region has the DNA TGTGCCAGCAGTTACTCCGGCACCGGGGAGCTGTTTTTT. It specifies CASSYSGTGELFF.

This clone has a single count. The chain uses TRBV5-1 and TRBJ2-7; 11 bases align to TRBD2. The CDR3 contains 16 residues. Germline trimming cut 1 base from V and 5 bases from J; bases unmatched to any gene: 8. Germline CDR1 SGHRS, CDR2 YFSETQ. CDR3 nucleotide sequence: TGCGCCAGCAGCTTGTATCTTAGCGGGAGGGCGGACGAGCAGTACTTC. Translated: CASSLYLSGRADEQYF. Together with reference TRBV5-1 and TRBJ2-7, the CDR3 gives the full variable domain: KAGVTQTPRYLIKTRGQQVTLSCSPISGHRSVSWYQQTPGQGLQFLFEYFSETQRNKGNFPGRFSGRQFSNSRSEMNVSTLELGDSALYLCASSLYLSGRADEQYFGPGTRLTVT.

The rearrangement links TRBV5-4 to TRBJ1-1; the D gene is possibly TRBD1 (6 bases). This CDR3 has 15 amino acids. Looked up from germline, CDR1 is SGHNT and CDR2 is YYREEE (reference sequence). V lost 4 bases and J 1 base, leaving 14 bases between the germline ends. CDR3 loop: CASSPRKGENTEAFF. The CDR3, as DNA: TGTGCCAGCAGCCCAAGAAAGGGGGAGAACACTGAAGCTTTCTTT.

The CDR3 loop is CASSFRGGTTGELFF. CDR3 DNA: TGTGCCAGCAGTTTCAGGGGCGGAACCACCGGGGAGCTGTTTTTT. This chain uses TRBV27 with TRBJ2-2, with a possible D match to TRBD1 (6 bases). Germline CDR1 and CDR2: MNHEY and SMNVEV (reference sequence). V dropped 3 bases and J dropped 4 bases, with 12 bases sitting between them. The CDR3 is 15 amino acids.

The V and J genes are TRBV5-1 and TRBJ2-1; 8 positions match TRBD2. The V segment lost 4 bases and the J segment 0 bases; nucleotides outside the gene matches: 6. The CDR3 runs to 16 residues. The V gene's germline CDR1 is SGHRS and CDR2 YFSETQ. The CDR3 spells CASSPNSGSSYNEQFF. The CDR3 nucleotides read TGCGCCAGCAGCCCCAACAGCGGGAGCTCCTACAATGAGCAGTTCTTC.

V and J are TRBV6-1 and TRBJ2-1; TRBD2 is a possible D gene (5 bases). The CDR3 extends over 15 amino acids. Germline V gene sequence: CDR1 MNHNS, CDR2 SASEGT. Trimming pared 7 bases from V and 6 bases from J, leaving 19 bases between. DNA for the CDR3: TGTGCCAGCAAGGGAGACTTCTTACCACCCAATGAGCAGTTCTTC. Translation gives CASKGDFLPPNEQFF.

The V and J genes are TRBV5-1 and TRBJ2-1; D may be TRBD2 (6 bases). CDR3 length: 14 amino acids. CDR1 and CDR2 (germline): SGHRS, YFSETQ. Trimming left V 2 bases short and J 8 bases short, with 14 bases between. The CDR3: CASSLGGGTDEQFF. CDR3 nucleotide sequence: TGCGCCAGCAGCTTAGGAGGAGGGACCGATGAGCAGTTCTTC.

CDR3 bases: TGTGCCAGCAGCTCAAGGACTAGCGGGACCGAGCAGTACTTC. It is translated as CASSSRTSGTEQYF. The J gene is TRBJ2-7, the V gene TRBV7-2, with TRBD2 matching over 12 bases. The CDR3 extends over 14 amino acids. The germline V gene has CDR1 SGHTA and CDR2 FQGNSA. V was clipped by 4 bases and J by 6 bases; unmatched bases: 4.

This clone was seen a single time. J is TRBJ1-4 and V is TRBV19, with a tentative D call TRBD1 (6 bases). Looked up from germline, CDR1 is LNHDA and CDR2 is SQIVND (reference sequence). This CDR3 contains 17 residues. Trimming took off 5 bases at V and 5 bases at J, with 21 bases between the two ends. CDR3 nucleotides: TGTGCCAGTAGTCCTTTGAATCCGGGACACGGGAATGAAAAACTGTTTTTT. It is translated as CASSPLNPGHGNEKLFF. Full variable domain (rest looked up from reference TRBV19 and TRBJ1-4): DGGITQSPKYLFRKEGQNVTLSCEQNLNHDAMYWYRQDPGQGLRLIYYSQIVNDFQKGDIAEGYSVSREKKESFPLTVTSAQKNPTAFYLCASSPLNPGHGNEKLFFGSGTQLSVL.

The chain joins TRBV6-1 to TRBJ1-5, with no clear D. Germline loops: CDR1 MNHNS, CDR2 SASEGT. The V end lost 2 bases, the J end lost 0 bases, and 8 bases lay between the germline ends. CDR3 size: 15 residues. CDR3 DNA sequence: TGTGCCAGCAGTGAAAACAGTTATAGCAATCAGCCCCAGCATTTT. Its protein product is CASSENSYSNQPQHF.

The rearrangement links TRBV20-1 to TRBJ1-2; weak D call: TRBD1 (5 bases). V dropped 7 bases and J dropped 8 bases, with 14 bases sitting between them. CDR3 length: 11 residues. Per germline, CDR1 DFQATT and CDR2 SNEGSKA (reference sequence). The CDR3 reads CSGGVPPGYTF. In nucleotides, the CDR3 is TGCAGTGGGGGGGTACCGCCCGGCTACACCTTC.

The chain combines TRBV15 with TRBJ1-3; TRBD1 matches 10 bases. This CDR3 spans 13 amino acids. The V and J ends lost 9 bases and 4 bases, in that order; junction bases with no gene match: 3. Germline V gives CDR1 LNHNV, CDR2 YYDKDF (reference sequence). CDR3 sequence (DNA): TGTGCCACGGGGACAGGGGACGGAAACACCATATATTTT. It codes for CATGTGDGNTIYF.

This rearrangement joins TRBV18 to TRBJ1-1; D gene unclear. This CDR3 is 15 amino acids long. V was pared by 0 bases and J by 0 bases, with 8 bases between. Germline loops: CDR1 KGHSH, CDR2 LQKENI. CDR3: CASSPPARMNTEAFF. For the CDR3, the DNA is TGTGCCAGCTCACCACCGGCCAGAATGAACACTGAAGCTTTCTTT.